This is a list of T cell receptor beta chains from one sample in a study of CD8+ T cells in alopecia areata. The data were produced by immunoSEQ multiplex PCR, yet TCRdb's version contains in-frame clones alone and is incomplete. The table shows fewer than 250,000 clones, with roughly three fifths occurring only once. Sequences were derived from CD4+ T cells sorted from blood, sampled at week 4, from a patient treated with tofacitinib. The receptors stem from a human donor with alopecia areata. CDR3s include the opening cysteine and the closing phenylalanine or tryptophan. Each record gives: J gene, D gene, V gene, CDR3 protein. The D gene is left open where the match is weak.

>TRBJ2-1|TRBD1|TRBV6-6
CASNPGQGGYNEQFF
>TRBJ2-7|TRBD2|TRBV7-3
CASSASGTSGLSEQYF
>TRBJ1-2|-|TRBV6-5
CASSSTDFWDGYTF
>TRBJ2-7|-|TRBV29-1
CSVRHGVYEQYF
>TRBJ1-1|TRBD1|TRBV28
CASSFPRGGEVNTEAFF
>TRBJ2-3|-|TRBV29-1
CSVGIAVGTDTQYF
>TRBJ1-1|-|TRBV30
CAWATREEAFF
>TRBJ1-3|-|TRBV30
CAWSAGRSGNTIYF
>TRBJ2-1|TRBD2|TRBV29-1
CSVGALTSLEQFF
>TRBJ2-5|TRBD2|TRBV27
CASSPRLAGGETQYF
>TRBJ2-1|-|TRBV4-1
CASSRDYNEQFF
>TRBJ2-3|TRBD1|TRBV7-2
CASTQGQGLVGTQYF
>TRBJ2-1|TRBD2|TRBV30
CAWSNRRSLTSGRNNEQFF
>TRBJ2-1|TRBD2|TRBV6-1
CASSEAGGGLAQFF
>TRBJ2-3|TRBD2|TRBV19
CASSIAGADTQYF
>TRBJ2-6|-|TRBV11-2
CASSLVRDTSGANVLTF
>TRBJ2-2|-|TRBV29-1
CSAKTDNGGAGELFF
>TRBJ2-1|-|TRBV29-1
CSVEGGTQFF
>TRBJ2-3|-|TRBV10-3
CAISEGDSTDTQYF
>TRBJ2-2|-|TRBV30
CAWSARTTGELFF
>TRBJ2-6|-|TRBV27
CASSLRHPRANVLTF
>TRBJ2-3|-|TRBV11-2
CASSPQDTQYF
>TRBJ2-1|-|TRBV30
CAWSDNEQFF
>TRBJ1-1|-|TRBV11-2
CASSLAVNTEAFF
>TRBJ1-5|-|TRBV27
CASRLAGGNQPQHF
>TRBJ2-2|-|TRBV30
CAWSVRGELFF
>TRBJ1-2|-|TRBV6-5
CASSPPITSNYGYTF
>TRBJ1-5|-|TRBV5-1
CASSFEGEAQHF
>TRBJ2-1|TRBD2|TRBV11-2
CASSLSPTPRLASYNEQFF
>TRBJ2-1|TRBD2|TRBV29-1
CSAGLAGGLEQFF
>TRBJ1-4|-|TRBV30
CAWSSGAGGDTERLFF
>TRBJ2-3|-|TRBV5-4
CASSPPSGSDTQYF
>TRBJ2-7|TRBD1|TRBV7-9
CASSLGQPSYEQYF
>TRBJ1-5|TRBD1|TRBV2
CASSRDREDSQHF
>TRBJ2-5|-|TRBV2
CASSEWASGTQYF
>TRBJ1-5|-|TRBV30
CAWSAGGPLLQPQHF
>TRBJ2-7|-|TRBV5-1
CASSLVGGGLYEQYF
>TRBJ2-1|TRBD2|TRBV29-1
CSAEEGAGGLYNEQFF
>TRBJ1-2|-|TRBV27
CASSGTPRTIYGYTF
>TRBJ2-7|TRBD1|TRBV30
CACAPPDRGPRIFDF
>TRBJ2-5|-|TRBV5-1
CASSRGSAGETQYF
>TRBJ2-2|-|TRBV6-5
CASRMGLTGELFF
>TRBJ2-5|TRBD1|TRBV30
CAWSVGTGGRQETQYF
>TRBJ2-5|-|TRBV30
CAWSVGGTEETQYF
>TRBJ2-3|-|TRBV6-5
CASSSTGQSTDTQYF
>TRBJ2-7|-|TRBV2
CASSPGVGAYEQYF
>TRBJ2-1|-|TRBV27
CASSTQGPLRNNEQFF
>TRBJ2-5|-|TRBV28
CASSHGETQYF
>TRBJ1-3|-|TRBV7-8
CASSLILSSGNTIYF
>TRBJ2-7|TRBD1|TRBV29-1
CSVDADRAGEQYF
>TRBJ2-3|-|TRBV25-1
CASGTPFSTDTQYF
>TRBJ2-5|-|TRBV30
CAWSKQGKETQYF